The next 23 T cell receptor beta chains were all read from a single sample in a study of control samples from healthy donors and cancer patients. Only in-frame clones appear in the TCRdb table, and some are missing; sequencing was by immunoSEQ multiplex PCR. The data show tens of thousands of clones, roughly 82% seen once. The specimen was blood. The receptors were gathered from a woman aged 60 to 75 in good health.

The chain links TRBV27 to TRBJ1-6; D is perhaps TRBD1 (5 bases). Trimming removed 4 bases at V and 8 bases at J, with 9 bases between. Per the germline V gene, CDR1 is MNHEY and CDR2 is SMNVEV (reference sequence). The CDR3 contains 13 residues. The CDR3 DNA sequence: TGTGCCAGCAGTTCCAGGGAACATTCACCCCTCCACTTT. This encodes CASSSREHSPLHF.

V and J are TRBV27 and TRBJ1-2; D ambiguous. With 5 bases removed from V and 3 bases from J, the gap between germline ends came to 16 bases. The CDR3 consists of 15 residues. Germline values: CDR1 MNHEY, CDR2 SMNVEV (reference sequence). In nucleotides, the CDR3 is TGTGCCAGCAGTCCAGGCCCCTCAGGAGACTATGGCTACACCTTC. Protein: CASSPGPSGDYGYTF.

This sequence joins TRBV19 and TRBJ2-7; TRBD1 is a possible D gene (6 bases). The CDR3 has 13 residues. Trimming took 4 bases from V and 2 from J, leaving 9 bases between them. CDR1 is LNHDA and CDR2 is SQIVND in the germline V gene (reference sequence). The CDR3 DNA is TGTGCCAGTAGTACAGGGGAGCCCTACGAGCAGTACTTC. Translation gives CASSTGEPYEQYF.

This sequence joins TRBV27 and TRBJ2-3, with TRBD2 matching over 9 bases. The CDR3 loop spans 15 amino acids. After removal of 9 bases from V and 5 bases from J, the junction contained 12 bases not matched to a gene. Germline loops: CDR1 MNHEY, CDR2 SMNVEV (reference sequence). CDR3 residues: CASQPRREGRDTQYF. The DNA for the CDR3 is TGTGCCAGTCAACCACGGCGGGAGGGCCGAGATACGCAGTATTTT.

This chain connects TRBV7-6 to TRBJ2-5; the match to TRBD1 covers 10 bases. Trimming took 5 bases from V and 5 from J; bases not matched to a gene: 11. The CDR3 is 16 residues long. The germline V gene has CDR1 SGHVS and CDR2 FNYEAQ. In DNA, the CDR3 is TGTGCCAGCAGCCACGGGGACAGGGGATGGGTGGAGACCCAGTACTTC. Encoded protein: CASSHGDRGWVETQYF.

The rearrangement uses TRBV6-1 and TRBJ1-5, with D hard to call. The CDR3 consists of 15 residues. The ends were cut back, 3 bases at V and 2 bases at J, with 11 bases in the middle. Germline values: CDR1 MNHNS, CDR2 SASEGT. The CDR3 is CASSDRWLGNQPQHF. CDR3 sequence (DNA): TGTGCCAGCAGTGATCGATGGTTGGGCAATCAGCCCCAGCATTTT.

The rearrangement uses TRBV15 and TRBJ2-1; 15 nucleotides agree with TRBD2. V lost 4 bases and J lost 9; bases outside the gene matches: 7. The CDR3 consists of 16 residues. Germline lookup yields CDR1 LNHNV and CDR2 YYDKDF (reference sequence). The CDR3 is CATSIGTSGGSGEQFF. The CDR3 bases are TGTGCCACCAGCATCGGGACTAGCGGGGGGTCTGGTGAGCAGTTCTTC.

The chain employs TRBV10-3 and TRBJ1-2; D call uncertain. Germline CDR1 is ENHRY and CDR2 is SYGVKD. V was shortened by 3 bases and J by 2 bases, with 10 bases between the two germline ends. The CDR3 totals 14 residues. The CDR3 sequence is CAISDDRQNYGYTF. The CDR3 DNA reads as TGTGCCATCAGTGATGATCGACAAAACTATGGCTACACCTTC.

This clone is a singleton in its sample. The gene calls are TRBV7-2 and TRBJ2-6, with D possibly matching TRBD1 (7 bases). The CDR3 sequence is 15 residues long. Looked up from germline, CDR1 is SGHTA and CDR2 is FQGNSA. V was cut by 5 bases and J by 2 bases, with 10 bases left in between. CDR3 sequence reads: CASSPRGAGANVLTF. CDR3 DNA: TGTGCCAGCAGCCCCAGGGGGGCTGGGGCCAACGTCCTGACTTTC.

This clone was found once. V is TRBV19 and J is TRBJ1-5, with 9 bases identical to TRBD1. Trimming cost V 9 bases and J 6 bases; bases outside gene matches: 15. The CDR3 sequence is 16 residues long. The germline gives CDR1 LNHDA, CDR2 SQIVND (reference sequence). The CDR3 loop reads CASGLKGTGKGQPQHF. DNA of the CDR3: TGTGCCAGCGGACTAAAGGGGACAGGGAAAGGTCAGCCCCAGCATTTT.

This chain connects TRBV4-1 to TRBJ2-3; 13 bases match TRBD2. This CDR3 is built from 15 residues. J was trimmed by 6 bases and V by 3 bases; bases with no gene match: 3. Germline V gene data show CDR1 as MGHRA and CDR2 as YSYEKL. CDR3 amino acids: CASSHRLAGGDTQYF. CDR3 in DNA: TGCGCCAGCAGCCACAGACTAGCGGGGGGTGATACGCAGTATTTT.

This chain joins TRBV6-5 and TRBJ1-4, with 8 positions matching TRBD1. This CDR3 contains 15 residues. Unmatched junction bases numbered 14, after V lost 7 bases and J lost 10 bases. Germline V gives CDR1 MNHEY, CDR2 SVGAGI. The CDR3 DNA follows: TGTGCCAGCAATCCGATGGGACAGGAGGTCGGAAAACTGTTTTTT. Its translation is CASNPMGQEVGKLFF.

The chain joins TRBV7-2 to TRBJ1-1; 8 bases align to TRBD1. The trim removed 2 bases at V and 1 base at J, leaving 15 bases unmatched. CDR3 length equals 19 residues. Germline assignment: CDR1 SGHTA and CDR2 FQGNSA. The CDR3 DNA is TGTGCCAGCAGCTTAATCGGCAGGGGGCATTTCGGGGGGAACACTGAAGCTTTCTTT. It specifies CASSLIGRGHFGGNTEAFF.

The chain has TRBV5-1 and TRBJ2-3; unclear D gene. Trimming left V 2 bases short and J 2 bases short, with 9 bases between. This CDR3 is built from 14 residues. The germline CDR1 and CDR2 sequences are SGHRS and YFSETQ. CDR3: CASSFEANTDTQYF. CDR3 DNA: TGCGCCAGCAGCTTTGAGGCGAACACAGATACGCAGTATTTT.

This chain uses TRBV27 with TRBJ1-1, with 8 nucleotides matching TRBD1. The V gene's germline CDR1 is MNHEY and CDR2 SMNVEV (reference sequence). V lost 5 bases and J lost 1; bases outside the gene matches: 0. This CDR3 contains 13 residues. The CDR3 DNA reads TGTGCCAGCAGTGGACAGGGGAACACTGAAGCTTTCTTT. Translated, it gives CASSGQGNTEAFF.

This clone appeared a single time. The chain joins TRBV7-9 to TRBJ2-2; the D gene is possibly TRBD2 (6 bases). V dropped 1 base and J dropped 5 bases, with 17 bases sitting between them. CDR1 is SEHNR, CDR2 FQNEAQ, per germline (reference sequence). CDR3 length: 17 residues. DNA of the CDR3: TGTGCCAGCAGCTTAGTGACGCGGGGCTTAGGTACCGGGGAGCTGTTTTTT. This translates into CASSLVTRGLGTGELFF.

The V and J genes are TRBV18 and TRBJ2-5; 7 bases match TRBD1. The CDR3 totals 13 residues. V dropped 4 bases and J dropped 3; count of bases not matched to a gene: 2. CDR1 is KGHSH and CDR2 is LQKENI in the germline V gene. CDR3 coding DNA: TGTGCCAGCTCACTGGGACAGAAAGAGACCCAGTACTTC. Translation gives CASSLGQKETQYF.

The chain combines TRBV15 with TRBJ2-2; maybe TRBD2 (5 bases). The CDR3 runs 17 residues. V was cut by 1 base and J by 3 bases, with 15 bases left in between. Germline V gene lookup returns CDR1 LNHNV and CDR2 YYDKDF (reference sequence). The CDR3 nucleotides are TGTGCCACCAGCAGAGGAGAGGGATCATTAGACACCGGGGAGCTGTTTTTT. Amino acids: CATSRGEGSLDTGELFF.

V usage is TRBV12-3 or TRBV12-4 and J usage is TRBJ1-6; no firm D call. This CDR3 region has 13 residues. Trimming cost V 3 bases and J 11 bases, with 11 bases left between them. The CDR3 bases are TGTGCCAGCAGTTTGTTCGGGGAGACACCCCTCCACTTT. Translating gives CASSLFGETPLHF.

The V and J genes are TRBV23-1 and TRBJ2-7; maybe TRBD1 (5 bases). TRBV23-1 is classed as an ORF, of uncertain function. The CDR3 runs to 17 residues. V was pared by 8 bases and J by 6 bases, with 29 bases between. CDR3 loop: CASLDERGHNFRREQYF. The CDR3 DNA reads as TGCGCCAGCCTAGATGAAAGGGGCCATAATTTTAGGCGCGAGCAGTACTTC.

The chain is built from TRBV9 and TRBJ1-5, with D perhaps TRBD1 (6 bases). Looked up from germline, CDR1 is SGDLS and CDR2 is YYNGEE. This CDR3 contains 15 residues. V lost 3 bases to trimming and J lost 0 bases, with 10 bases between them. The chain's CDR3 is CASSAGVTSNQPQHF. CDR3 nucleotide sequence: TGTGCCAGCAGCGCAGGGGTAACTAGCAATCAGCCCCAGCATTTT. The complete variable domain, with remaining parts taken from reference TRBV9 and TRBJ1-5, reads DSGVTQTPKHLITATGQRVTLRCSPRSGDLSVYWYQQSLDQGLQFLIQYYNGEERAKGNILERFSAQQFPDLHSELNLSSLELGDSALYFCASSAGVTSNQPQHFGDGTRLSIL.

The CDR3 sequence is CASSLSDTRSWEQYF. For the CDR3, the DNA is TGTGCCAGCAGCTTAAGTGATACGCGAAGCTGGGAGCAGTACTTC. The V gene is TRBV7-8, the J gene TRBJ2-7; D is ambiguous. Germline CDR1 and CDR2: SGHVS and FQNEAQ. CDR3 length equals 15 residues. Trimming took off 2 bases at V and 7 bases at J, with 18 bases between the two ends.

The sample holds one count of this clone. The V gene is TRBV6-5, the J gene TRBJ1-5, with 7 bases aligning to TRBD1. CDR1 MNHEY and CDR2 SVGAGI come from the germline V gene. The V segment lost 4 bases and the J segment 3 bases; nucleotides outside the gene matches: 6. CDR3 length: 15 amino acids. The CDR3: CASSFDRVNNQPQHF. The DNA of the CDR3 is TGTGCCAGCAGTTTCGACAGGGTAAACAATCAGCCCCAGCATTTT.